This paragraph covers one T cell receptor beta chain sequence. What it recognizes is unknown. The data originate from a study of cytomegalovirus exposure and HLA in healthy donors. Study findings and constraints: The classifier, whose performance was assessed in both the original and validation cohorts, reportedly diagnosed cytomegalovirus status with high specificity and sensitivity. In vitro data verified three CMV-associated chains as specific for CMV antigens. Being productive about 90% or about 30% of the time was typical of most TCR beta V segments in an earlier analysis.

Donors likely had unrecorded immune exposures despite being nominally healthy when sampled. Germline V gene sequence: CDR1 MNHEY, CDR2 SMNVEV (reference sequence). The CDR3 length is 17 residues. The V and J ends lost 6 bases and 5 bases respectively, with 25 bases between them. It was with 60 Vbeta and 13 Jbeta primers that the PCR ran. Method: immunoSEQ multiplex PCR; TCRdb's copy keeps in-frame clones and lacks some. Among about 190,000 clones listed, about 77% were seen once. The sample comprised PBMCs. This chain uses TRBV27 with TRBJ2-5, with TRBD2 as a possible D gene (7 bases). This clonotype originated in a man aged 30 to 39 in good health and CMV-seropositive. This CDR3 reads CASSLGANGGRWETQYF. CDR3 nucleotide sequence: TGTGCCAGCAGCTTAGGGGCCAACGGGGGGCGTTGGGAGACCCAGTACTTC.